Below, 15 T cell receptor beta chains from the same sample are listed, as sequenced in a study of blood T cell repertoires in COVID-19. Using immunoSEQ multiplex PCR, the repertoire was profiled, and TCRdb retains in-frame clones only, with some absent. The data contain just under 150,000 clones, about 87% of them seen just once; the ten biggest clones take up just under 0.95%. Sequencing was performed on peripheral blood. These receptors originate from a woman aged 45-65 years with acute or convalescent COVID-19.

The chain employs TRBV2 and TRBJ1-4; D is uncertain. The CDR3 extends over 14 amino acids. Trimming shortened V by 0 bases and J by 8 bases, and 10 bases separated the two germline ends. Germline V gene lookup returns CDR1 SNHLY and CDR2 FYNNEI. The CDR3 region has the DNA TGTGCCAGCAGTGAAGCGTCCTATTTGGAAAAACTGTTTTTT. Translation: CASSEASYLEKLFF. Together with reference TRBV2 and TRBJ1-4, the CDR3 gives the full variable domain: EPEVTQTPSHQVTQMGQEVILRCVPISNHLYFYWYRQILGQKVEFLVSFYNNEISEKSEIFDDQFSVERPDGSNFTLKIRSTKLEDSAMYFCASSEASYLEKLFFGSGTQLSVL.

V is TRBV27 and J is TRBJ1-5; D ambiguous. Germline CDR1 is MNHEY and CDR2 is SMNVEV (reference sequence). The CDR3 totals 16 residues. The V and J ends lost 0 bases and 0 bases respectively, with 9 bases between them. Here the CDR3 reads CASSLSWAHSNQPQHF. DNA of the CDR3: TGTGCCAGCAGTTTATCGTGGGCCCATAGCAATCAGCCCCAGCATTTT.

The chain uses TRBV11-2 and TRBJ2-1; 8 bases map to TRBD2. Germline-derived CDR1 and CDR2 are SGHAT and FQNNGV. After removal of 5 bases from V and 0 bases from J, the junction contained 6 bases not matched to a gene. The CDR3 consists of 16 residues. The CDR3 region is CASSLSGASSYNEQFF. The CDR3 DNA sequence: TGTGCCAGCAGCCTTAGCGGGGCTAGCTCCTACAATGAGCAGTTCTTC. Full variable domain (remainder filled in from reference TRBV11-2 and TRBJ2-1): EAGVAQSPRYKIIEKRQSVAFWCNPISGHATLYWYQQILGQGPKLLIQFQNNGVVDDSQLPKDRFSAERLKGVDSTLKIQPAKLEDSAVYLCASSLSGASSYNEQFFGPGTRLTVL.

This rearrangement joins TRBV5-1 to TRBJ1-3; D is unclear. The CDR3 is 14 amino acids. V dropped 4 bases and J dropped 1 base, with 9 bases sitting between them. Germline loops: CDR1 SGHRS, CDR2 YFSETQ. The chain's CDR3 is CASSLTQSGNTIYF. CDR3 nucleotides: TGCGCCAGCAGCCTGACACAATCTGGAAACACCATATATTTT.

The chain carries TRBV9 and TRBJ1-1; perhaps TRBD1 as D (5 bases). This CDR3 is 14 amino acids long. Trimming pared 3 bases from V and 0 bases from J, leaving 9 bases between. Germline V gene sequence: CDR1 SGDLS, CDR2 YYNGEE. For the CDR3, the DNA is TGTGCCAGCAGCGCTCAGACAGTGAACACTGAAGCTTTCTTT. Its translation is CASSAQTVNTEAFF.

The V gene is TRBV29-1, the J gene TRBJ1-2; D ambiguous. Germline loops: CDR1 SQVTM, CDR2 ANQGSEA. The V gene lost 4 bases and the J gene lost 2 bases, with 8 bases spanning the gap. CDR3 length equals 12 residues. The CDR3 spells CSVVEQNYGYTF. In DNA form, the CDR3 reads TGCAGCGTTGTAGAACAGAACTATGGCTACACCTTC. Combining the CDR3 with reference TRBV29-1 and TRBJ1-2 gives the whole variable domain SAVISQKPSRDICQRGTSLTIQCQVDSQVTMMFWYRQQPGQSLTLIATANQGSEATYESGFVIDKFPISRPNLTFSTLTVSNMSPEDSSIYLCSVVEQNYGYTFGSGTRLTVV.

The CDR3 DNA reads TGTGCCAGCAGCATCTTAACTGGGGGGAGCTCCTACGAGCAGTACTTC. Protein product: CASSILTGGSSYEQYF. This chain connects TRBV4-2 to TRBJ2-7; maybe TRBD2 (6 bases). Germline CDR1 LGHNA, CDR2 YNFKEQ. Between the trimmed V and J ends, which lost 5 bases and 0 bases, there was a span of 17 bases. This CDR3 region has 16 residues.

The CDR3 region is CASSITGGGELFF. For the CDR3, the DNA is TGTGCCAGTAGTATAACAGGGGGCGGGGAGCTGTTTTTT. J is TRBJ2-2 and V is TRBV19, with 8 bases lining up with TRBD1. The CDR3 sequence is 13 residues long. The germline gives CDR1 LNHDA, CDR2 SQIVND (reference sequence). The J segment lost 7 bases and the V segment lost 2 bases, leaving 0 bases of the junction unmatched.

The chain employs TRBV29-1 and TRBJ2-1, with 9 bases fitting TRBD1. V was pared by 3 bases and J by 5 bases, with 5 bases of the junction left unmatched. CDR3 length equals 14 residues. The germline V gene encodes CDR1 SQVTM and CDR2 ANQGSEA. The chain's CDR3 is CSVDGDRDDNEQFF. The CDR3, as DNA: TGCAGCGTTGACGGGGACAGGGACGACAATGAGCAGTTCTTC.

The chain uses TRBV30 and TRBJ2-7; tentative D call: TRBD1 (6 bases). CDR3 length: 13 amino acids. V gave up 0 bases and J gave up 3 bases, with 9 bases separating them. CDR1 GTSNPN and CDR2 SVGIG come from the germline V gene (reference sequence). CDR3 amino acids: CAWSVQDSYEQYF. The CDR3 nucleotides read TGTGCCTGGAGTGTACAGGACAGCTACGAGCAGTACTTC.

This clone was recorded only once. The gene calls are TRBV5-1 and TRBJ2-1, with 11 bases that match TRBD2. The CDR3 sequence is 15 residues long. Germline V gene sequence: CDR1 SGHRS, CDR2 YFSETQ. Trimming took 0 bases from V and 9 from J; bases not matched to a gene: 5. The CDR3 region is CASSLGSGRGSEQFF. The DNA for the CDR3 is TGCGCCAGCAGCTTGGGTAGCGGGAGGGGTAGTGAGCAGTTCTTC.

The rearrangement joins TRBV13 to TRBJ1-1, with 7 bases that match TRBD1. This CDR3 contains 14 residues. Trimming cost V 3 bases and J 1 base; bases outside gene matches: 2. The V gene's germline CDR1 is PRHDT and CDR2 FYEKMQ (reference sequence). CDR3 protein: CASSFRTGNTEAFF. DNA for the CDR3: TGTGCCAGCAGCTTTAGGACAGGGAACACTGAAGCTTTCTTT.

The chain joins TRBV7-2 to TRBJ2-2; D is unclear. From germline, CDR1 is SGHTA and CDR2 FQGNSA. The CDR3 spans 13 residues. V lost 8 bases and J 1 base, leaving 8 bases between the germline ends. DNA for the CDR3: TGTGCCAGCCCGCTAGAGAACACCGGGGAGCTGTTTTTT. Its translation is CASPLENTGELFF. The variable domain in full, completed from reference TRBV7-2 and TRBJ2-2, reads GAGVSQSPSNKVTEKGKDVELRCDPISGHTALYWYRQSLGQGLEFLIYFQGNSAPDKSGLPSDRFSAERTGGSVSTLTIQRTQQEDSAVYLCASPLENTGELFFGEGSRLTVL.

The chain links TRBV5-1 to TRBJ1-1; no firm D call. Per germline, CDR1 SGHRS and CDR2 YFSETQ. V shed 5 bases and J shed 0 bases, with 8 bases lying between them. This CDR3 is 13 amino acids long. CDR3 coding DNA: TGCGCCAGCAGTTCTAATATGAACACTGAAGCTTTCTTT. Amino acid sequence: CASSSNMNTEAFF. Drawing the rest from reference TRBV5-1 and TRBJ1-1, the complete variable domain is KAGVTQTPRYLIKTRGQQVTLSCSPISGHRSVSWYQQTPGQGLQFLFEYFSETQRNKGNFPGRFSGRQFSNSRSEMNVSTLELGDSALYLCASSSNMNTEAFFGQGTRLTVV.

The chain recombines TRBV7-8 with TRBJ2-1, with a weak D call TRBD1 (5 bases). This CDR3 comprises 15 residues. V lost 1 base to trimming and J lost 0 bases, with 7 bases between them. The germline CDR1 and CDR2 sequences are SGHVS and FQNEAQ. The CDR3 reads CASSLVDSSYNEQFF. In DNA form, the CDR3 reads TGTGCCAGCAGCTTAGTCGACAGCTCCTACAATGAGCAGTTCTTC.